The 21 T cell receptor beta chains below come from one sample, sequenced in a study of cytomegalovirus exposure and HLA in healthy donors. Use of 60 Vbeta and 13 Jbeta primers characterized the PCR. The table came from immunoSEQ multiplex PCR; TCRdb's copy has only in-frame clones and leaves some out. This repertoire includes fewer than 95,000 clones. The specimen sequenced was PBMCs. These receptors were obtained from a woman aged 40-49 years in good health and CMV-seropositive.

The V gene is TRBV7-6, the J gene TRBJ1-1; TRBD1 is a possible D gene (5 bases). Germline V gives CDR1 SGHVS, CDR2 FNYEAQ. V was trimmed by 5 bases and J by 7 bases, leaving 20 bases between them. This CDR3 contains 15 residues. The CDR3 DNA sequence: TGTGCCAGCAGCCCGACACCCCGGGGGGACTGTGAAGCTTTCTTT. Protein: CASSPTPRGDCEAFF.

The chain couples TRBV7-9 to TRBJ1-2; D unresolved. The V and J ends lost 2 bases and 6 bases respectively, with 10 bases between them. Germline V gene data show CDR1 as SEHNR and CDR2 as FQNEAQ (reference sequence). This CDR3 has 13 amino acids. The CDR3 sequence: CASSLSQLNGYTF. The CDR3 DNA sequence: TGTGCCAGCAGCTTATCCCAACTTAATGGCTACACCTTC.

CDR3 DNA sequence: TGTGCCAGCAGCCACCCATTTATCGGGGTCGGGACCCAGTACTTC. Its translation: CASSHPFIGVGTQYF. V is TRBV11-2 and J is TRBJ2-5; TRBD2 might be the D (5 bases). Germline values: CDR1 SGHAT, CDR2 FQNNGV. The CDR3 is 15 amino acids. Between the trimmed V and J ends, which lost 5 bases and 7 bases, there was a span of 20 bases.

The chain links TRBV25-1 to TRBJ2-7; a possible D gene is TRBD1 (6 bases). CDR3 length: 15 amino acids. V was pared by 4 bases and J by 3 bases, with 16 bases between. Germline CDR1 reads MGHDK; CDR2 reads SYGVNS. CDR3 DNA: TGTGCCAGCAGTGCTTCACAGGGTATGGGCTACGAGCAGTACTTC. Protein product: CASSASQGMGYEQYF.

The CDR3 spells CASRAGTAATNEKLFF. The CDR3, as DNA: TGTGCCAGCAGAGCCGGGACAGCAGCAACTAATGAAAAACTGTTTTTT. V and J are TRBV2 and TRBJ1-4; 7 bases align to TRBD1. The J segment lost 0 bases and the V segment lost 6 bases, leaving 7 bases of the junction unmatched. The CDR3 covers 16 residues. The V gene's germline CDR1 is SNHLY and CDR2 FYNNEI.

The chain uses TRBV4-1 and TRBJ1-1; TRBD1 matches at 7 bases. Germline V CDR1 and CDR2: MGHRA, YSYEKL. The CDR3 has 16 amino acids. V was clipped by 3 bases and J by 5 bases; unmatched bases: 12. Here the CDR3 reads CASSHVDRAGWTEAFF. CDR3 nucleotides: TGCGCCAGCAGCCACGTTGACAGGGCTGGTTGGACTGAAGCTTTCTTT.

The chain carries TRBV2 and TRBJ1-4; 10 nucleotides align to TRBD1. CDR1 SNHLY and CDR2 FYNNEI come from the germline V gene. The J segment lost 9 bases and the V segment lost 0 bases, leaving 4 bases of the junction unmatched. The CDR3 extends over 15 amino acids. The CDR3 reads CASSEAGQGPQKLFF. The CDR3, as DNA: TGTGCCAGCAGTGAAGCGGGACAGGGGCCACAAAAACTGTTTTTT.

The chain joins TRBV27 to TRBJ2-7; 9 bases map to TRBD2. The germline CDR1 and CDR2 sequences are MNHEY and SMNVEV (reference sequence). The CDR3 spans 13 residues. The junction had 3 bases not matched to a gene; V was cut back by 3 bases and J by 6 bases. In DNA, the CDR3 is TGTGCCAGCAGTTTGGCGGGAGGGCCCGAGCAGTACTTC. Translation: CASSLAGGPEQYF.

The chain joins TRBV6-4 to TRBJ2-7, with D possibly TRBD2 on 6 matching bases. Germline V gene sequence: CDR1 MRHNA, CDR2 SNTAGT. The CDR3 runs 18 residues. Trimming removed 2 bases from V and 6 bases from J, with 26 bases in between. CDR3 sequence (DNA): TGTGCCAGCAGTGACAAACGACTAGAGCAAATGAGGGACTGCGAGCAGTACTTC. It specifies CASSDKRLEQMRDCEQYF.

The rearrangement joins TRBV27 to TRBJ1-3; D unresolved. Germline values: CDR1 MNHEY, CDR2 SMNVEV (reference sequence). Trimming removed 2 bases from V and 0 bases from J, with 8 bases in between. This CDR3 is built from 15 residues. CDR3 DNA: TGTGCCAGCAGTTTAAGCACGGGCTCTGGAAACACCATATATTTT. It translates to CASSLSTGSGNTIYF.

The J gene is TRBJ2-2, the V gene TRBV4-1, with D possibly matching TRBD1 (5 bases). Between the trimmed V and J ends, which lost 4 bases and 5 bases, there was a span of 20 bases. The germline gives CDR1 MGHRA, CDR2 YSYEKL. This CDR3 spans 17 amino acids. Written as DNA, the CDR3 is TGCGCCAGCAGCCCCTCTCCCGGACAAGCCAGGACCGGGGAGCTGTTTTTT. It encodes CASSPSPGQARTGELFF.

The CDR3 protein is CASQGPAGGLPDTQYF. The CDR3 DNA is TGTGCCAGCCAGGGCCCCGCGGGAGGGCTCCCAGATACGCAGTATTTT. V gene TRBV7-9 combines with J gene TRBJ2-3; 9 positions agree with TRBD2. Germline trimming cut 8 bases from V and 4 bases from J; bases unmatched to any gene: 13. The CDR3 is 16 amino acids. Germline V CDR1 and CDR2: SEHNR, FQNEAQ (reference sequence).

The chain recombines TRBV27 with TRBJ1-2, with a weak D call TRBD1 (5 bases). Germline CDR1 is MNHEY and CDR2 is SMNVEV (reference sequence). This CDR3 region has 13 residues. Trimming shortened V by 5 bases and J by 7 bases, and 14 bases separated the two germline ends. The DNA for the CDR3 is TGTGCCAGCAGTCCCCAGGGTCTAGGTGGCTACACCTTC. Amino acid sequence: CASSPQGLGGYTF.

This rearrangement joins TRBV5-1 to TRBJ1-2; no definite D call. V shed 0 bases and J shed 4 bases, with 16 bases lying between them. Germline V gene lookup returns CDR1 SGHRS and CDR2 YFSETQ. This CDR3 has 16 amino acids. The CDR3 DNA is TGCGCCAGCAGCTTGGAAGGTCGGCAGGTCTCCTATGGCTACACCTTC. The encoded protein is CASSLEGRQVSYGYTF.

The chain links TRBV6-1 to TRBJ2-2, with 8 bases lining up with TRBD1. This CDR3 is built from 14 residues. The germline V gene encodes CDR1 MNHNS and CDR2 SASEGT. The V segment lost 6 bases and the J segment 5 bases; nucleotides outside the gene matches: 5. The DNA for the CDR3 is TGTGCCAGCAGGACAGGGGTCGATACCGGGGAGCTGTTTTTT. This sequence encodes CASRTGVDTGELFF.

The chain recombines TRBV30 with TRBJ1-5; D might be TRBD1 (6 bases). The CDR3 is 11 residues long. Germline lookup yields CDR1 GTSNPN and CDR2 SVGIG (reference sequence). V shed 1 base and J shed 16 bases, with 14 bases lying between them. The CDR3 region is CAWSADRRLHF. CDR3 in DNA: TGTGCCTGGAGTGCAGACAGGCGACTTCATTTT. The whole variable domain, remainder taken from reference TRBV30 and TRBJ1-5, is SQTIHQWPATLVQPVGSPLSLECTVEGTSNPNLYWYRQAAGRGLQLLFYSVGIGQISSEVPQNLSASRPQDRQFILSSKKLLLSDSGFYLCAWSADRRLHFGDGTRLSIL.

The V call is TRBV10-1, the J call TRBJ2-7, with a possible D match to TRBD2 (5 bases). This CDR3 comprises 13 residues. Germline V gives CDR1 WNHNN, CDR2 SYGVQD (reference sequence). The V end lost 4 bases, the J end lost 0 bases, and 7 bases lay between the germline ends. The CDR3 sequence: CASSASRSYEQYF. The DNA of the CDR3 is TGCGCCAGCAGTGCTAGCCGCTCCTACGAGCAGTACTTC.

This sequence joins TRBV19 and TRBJ2-7; the match to TRBD1 covers 10 bases. Germline values: CDR1 LNHDA, CDR2 SQIVND (reference sequence). V gave up 6 bases and J gave up 5 bases; unmatched junction bases: 10. The CDR3 extends over 15 amino acids. This chain's CDR3 is CASRNPGQGSHEQYF. The DNA for the CDR3 is TGTGCCAGTAGGAATCCGGGACAGGGGAGCCACGAGCAGTACTTC.

The chain joins TRBV5-1 to TRBJ1-2; TRBD1 aligns across 9 bases. Germline CDR1 is SGHRS and CDR2 is YFSETQ. The CDR3 contains 13 residues. Trimming cost V 4 bases and J 6 bases; bases outside gene matches: 4. The CDR3 sequence is CASSRTGGDGYTF. CDR3 DNA sequence: TGCGCCAGCAGCCGAACAGGGGGCGATGGCTACACCTTC.

The genes are TRBV28 and TRBJ2-6; TRBD1 matches 8 bases. V was clipped by 3 bases and J by 6 bases; unmatched bases: 19. Per the germline V gene, CDR1 is MDHEN and CDR2 is SYDVKM. The CDR3 has 20 amino acids. CDR3 amino acids: CASSFRFHQGRGRSANVLTF. CDR3 coding DNA: TGTGCCAGCAGTTTCCGTTTTCACCAGGGCAGGGGGCGGTCGGCCAACGTCCTGACTTTC. The variable domain in full, with the rest retrieved from reference TRBV28 and TRBJ2-6, is DVKVTQSSRYLVKRTGEKVFLECVQDMDHENMFWYRQDPGLGLRLIYFSYDVKMKEKGDIPEGYSVSREKKERFSLILESASTNQTSMYLCASSFRFHQGRGRSANVLTFGAGSRLTVL.

This chain connects TRBV9 to TRBJ2-5, with 7 bases fitting TRBD2. The germline V gene encodes CDR1 SGDLS and CDR2 YYNGEE. The V gene end was trimmed by 0 bases and the J gene end by 3 bases; junction bases not matched to a gene: 2. The CDR3 contains 14 residues. The DNA for the CDR3 is TGTGCCAGCAGCGTAGGAGGGACTAAAGAGACCCAGTACTTC. It is translated as CASSVGGTKETQYF.